Here is one T cell receptor (beta chain) with its context. Produced via immunoSEQ multiplex PCR; TCRdb's table is partial and in-frame only. The sample gives about 130,000 clones, about 90% of which show up once; more than 3% is in the top ten. The data originate from a study of T cell responses to AZD1222 COVID-19 vaccine. Here the sequenced sample was peripheral blood, taken on day 0 of AZD1222 vaccination. This sequence was found in an adult in good health.

CDR3 sequence reads: CASSPETATGELFF. The CDR3 nucleotides are TGTGCCAGCAGCCCCGAAACGGCCACCGGGGAGCTGTTTTTT. This chain links TRBV7-9 with TRBJ2-2; D remains ambiguous. Trimming pared 5 bases from V and 4 bases from J, leaving 11 bases between. The germline gives CDR1 SEHNR, CDR2 FQNEAQ (reference sequence). The CDR3 sequence is 14 residues long.